The source of this TCR beta chain is a study of blood T cells in healthy people across ages (dated by TCRdb to the mid-2010s). About the investigation overall: Template switching captured roughly one uniquely barcoded TCR beta cDNA molecule per two T cells in model experiments. Age-related changes in TCR beta repertoire diversity were measured in the study by deep sequencing normalized with unique cDNA molecular identifiers. The donors were divided into four age groups: young (average roughly 15 years), middle-aged (almost 40), aged (62) and long-lived (82). To avoid experimental bias, donors of different ages were spread randomly across the sequencing lanes. Two additional independent replicas of 1 million unique cDNA reads from the same blood draw were analyzed for two donors (one aged 18 to 30 and one aged 80 or older).

This clonotype came up a few times. Its antigen is not yet known. No much larger clonotype is one base removed from it; base qualities were not supplied. To prepare the library, 5' RACE was applied. The sequencing machine was an Illumina HiSeq 2500. The second PCR ran for about 7 to 11 cycles and used a J-beta primer mix along with a sample-barcoded 5' primer. Each TCR beta cDNA molecule received a unique molecular identifier from a template-switch 5' adaptor carrying 12 random nucleotides. Each sample yielded at least 2.5 million CDR3-containing paired-end reads. The Mint cDNA synthesis kit, primed by a TRBC-specific oligonucleotide, was used to synthesize first-strand cDNA from all RNA. Following uracil-DNA glycosylase treatment, all cDNA underwent a first 18-cycle PCR with the universal primers M1SS and BC2_uni_R. The authors' analysis ran thus. Normalization of each sample was performed by random selection of 1 million high-quality reads, each carrying a distinct molecular identifier. Instead of being binned into consensus sequences, reads with shared molecular identifiers were discarded. MiTCR, set to a Q25 quality threshold and the strictest error-elimination algorithm, was used for CDR3 identification, clonotype clustering and error correction. Lower-bound total TCR beta diversity was estimated with a nonparametric unseen species model using Euler transformation. TCRdb trimmed the raw reads at Q25, called clones with MiXCR and kept productive beta chains. One record per CDR3 amino acid sequence lists the most common genes and DNA. TCRdb assigned the V and J calls; the authors' analysis was not used. This sample holds roughly 1,500,000 distinct CDR3 sequences; about 31% were observed only once. The top ten hold around 11% of the sample.

Overall study results and their limits: Estimates of total diversity based on one million sequenced T cells were regarded as lower bounds and as underestimates. Bulk unsorted PBMC profiling prevented conclusive comparison of naive and antigen-experienced compartments. The percentage of naive T cells measured by flow cytometry correlated strongly with observed TCR beta diversity. Compared with the aged group, more naive CD4+ T cells, fewer expanded clones and increased TCR diversity were shown by the long-lived group, suggesting age selection. As age increased, observed TCR beta diversity per million T cells dropped in a roughly linear way, and a significant reduction was already evident by age 40. Because the CMV infection status of the donors was unknown, age-related changes in expanded clonotypes may potentially have been confounded.

The CDR1 and CDR2 encoded by the germline V gene (reference sequence) are DFQATT and SNEGSKA. Relative to germline, V is missing 6 bases and J is missing 9 bases, with 7 bases of the junction outside any gene match. Taken from cysteine to phenylalanine, the CDR3 has 13 residues. Of the read, only the CDR3 DNA is kept; its 39 bases are in frame from base 1. Donors were 35 to 40 systemically healthy Caucasian individuals from Russia aged about 6 to 100 years. Around 10 milliliters of peripheral blood were drawn from each donor into EDTA-treated Vacutainer tubes. Ficoll-Paque density-gradient centrifugation was used to isolate PBMCs, with at least 6.5 million per sample. Trizol reagent was used to extract total RNA from the PBMCs, yielding at least 5 micrograms per sample. For every donor, flow cytometry on a PBMC aliquot measured the percentage of naive CD45RAhigh/CD27high T cells.

The source material was blood. The chain couples TRBV20-1 to TRBJ2-5, with 13 central nucleotides matching TRBD2. This TCR was sampled from a woman under 40 in good health. DNA sequence: TGCAGTGCCCTTGGGACTAGCGGGGACTCCCAGTACTTC. Its coded protein is CSALGTSGDSQYF.